Listed below are T cell receptor beta chains from one sample, sequenced in a study of neurological immune-mediated disorders. A single record per CDR3 protein comes from TCRdb applying MiXCR to the 5' RACE reads. The sample lists 90,000 to 150,000 distinct CDR3 sequences; 3.2% were seen once. The source material was PBMCs. Receptors were obtained from a woman younger than 45 with multiple sclerosis. Each CDR3 is given with its conserved first and last residue. Each record gives: J gene, V gene, clone size, D gene, CDR3 protein, CDR3 DNA. A D gene is named only where the DNA matches it firmly. Not all rows give a size; the values are once, few, many and, for expanded clones, a class.

>TRBJ2-7|TRBV7-9|many|TRBD1
CASSLPDRGNDEQYF
TGTGCCAGCAGCTTACCAGACAGGGGGAACGACGAGCAGTACTTC
>TRBJ2-7|TRBV5-5|few|.
CASSPATGPHAYF
TGTGCCAGCAGCCCCGCTACAGGACCACATGCGTACTTC
>TRBJ2-7|TRBV5-1|many|TRBD1
CASSYTGQGSSYEQYF
TGCGCCAGCAGCTATACCGGACAGGGTAGCTCCTACGAGCAGTACTTC
>TRBJ2-7|TRBV5-6|many|TRBD2
CASFGLAAINGDEQYF
TGTGCCAGCTTCGGACTAGCGGCCATAAACGGGGACGAGCAGTACTTC
>TRBJ2-3|TRBV20-1|many|TRBD2
CSARDWGGTDTQYF
TGCAGTGCTAGAGATTGGGGAGGGACAGATACGCAGTATTTT
>TRBJ2-7|TRBV5-1|many|.
CASSLGSQGHEQYF
TGCGCCAGCAGCCTGGGATCCCAGGGCCACGAGCAGTACTTC
>TRBJ2-5|TRBV6-1|many|TRBD2
CASSRTSGARKETQYF
TGTGCCAGCAGTAGGACTAGCGGCGCGCGGAAGGAGACCCAGTACTTC
>TRBJ2-7|TRBV4-1|many|.
CASSPDVTYEQYF
TGCGCCAGCAGCCCGGACGTCACCTACGAGCAGTACTTC
>TRBJ2-7|TRBV20-1|few|TRBD1
CSASTGTGGREQYF
TGCAGTGCTAGTACCGGGACAGGGGGGCGCGAGCAGTACTTC
>TRBJ2-6|TRBV21-1|many|.
CASSIRGSGEAGANVLTF
TGTGCCAGCAGCATTCGGGGCAGTGGCGAAGCTGGGGCCAACGTCCTGACTTTC
>TRBJ1-2|TRBV7-9|many|TRBD1
CASSLANLEGTGQGARGYGYTF
TGTGCCAGCAGCTTAGCAAACCTAGAAGGCACGGGACAGGGGGCCCGGGGCTATGGCTACACCTTC
>TRBJ2-3|TRBV12-3/TRBV12-4|many|TRBD1
CASSHRTGDTQYF
TGTGCCAGCAGCCACCGGACAGGGGATACGCAGTATTTT
>TRBJ1-5|TRBV6-5|many|.
CASRKQGINQPQHF
TGTGCCAGCAGGAAACAGGGAATCAATCAGCCCCAGCATTTT
>TRBJ2-5|TRBV20-1|many|.
CSAPPGGRETQYF
TGCAGTGCCCCCCCTGGGGGGAGAGAGACCCAGTACTTC
>TRBJ2-5|TRBV6-6|many|.
CASRNGDYGTQYF
TGTGCCAGCAGAAACGGGGATTACGGGACCCAGTACTTC
>TRBJ2-2|TRBV10-3|many|TRBD1
CAISSGGDRAAGELFF
TGTGCCATCAGTTCGGGTGGGGACAGGGCCGCGGGGGAGCTGTTTTTT
>TRBJ2-1|TRBV20-1|many|TRBD2
CSAQSPGTKSNEQFF
TGCAGTGCCCAAAGTCCCGGGACTAAAAGCAATGAGCAGTTCTTC
>TRBJ1-5|TRBV5-6|many|TRBD1
CASSFRDRGNQPQHF
TGTGCCAGCAGCTTCCGGGACAGGGGTAATCAGCCCCAGCATTTT
>TRBJ1-3|TRBV21-1|many|.
CASSKAPWTDSGNTIYF
TGTGCCAGCAGCAAAGCGCCTTGGACAGACTCTGGAAACACCATATATTTT
>TRBJ1-2|TRBV6-6|.|.
CASSYSEGIGGYTF
TGTGCCAGCAGTTACTCGGAAGGGATAGGTGGCTACACCTTC
>TRBJ2-1|TRBV10-3|.|.
CATKDSIYNEQFF
TGTGCCACTAAGGATTCGATCTACAATGAGCAGTTCTTC
>TRBJ2-7|TRBV20-1|many|TRBD1
CSANPGQGSSYEQYF
TGCAGTGCAAACCCGGGACAGGGGTCATCCTACGAGCAGTACTTC
>TRBJ2-6|TRBV27|few|TRBD1
CASRGSTGSISGANVLTF
TGTGCCAGCAGGGGATCGACAGGGTCAATCTCCGGGGCCAACGTCCTGACTTTC
>TRBJ2-3|TRBV5-1|many|.
CASSLRDITDTQYF
TGCGCCAGCAGCTTGCGGGATATAACAGATACGCAGTATTTT
>TRBJ2-7|TRBV7-8|many|.
CASSSRDTIYEQYF
TGTGCCAGCAGCTCACGGGACACGATATACGAGCAGTACTTC
>TRBJ1-2|TRBV2|many|.
CASLPGGTINDTF
TGTGCCAGCCTCCCCGGTGGGACGATCAACGACACCTTC
>TRBJ2-7|TRBV5-5|many|TRBD2
CASSSRLAPAESSYEQYF
TGTGCCAGCAGCTCCAGACTAGCTCCCGCTGAGAGCTCCTACGAGCAGTACTTC
>TRBJ2-3|TRBV12-3/TRBV12-4|many|TRBD2
CASRERGGSDTQYF
TGTGCCAGCAGGGAGCGGGGGGGCTCAGATACGCAGTATTTT
>TRBJ1-2|TRBV5-1|many|.
CASSLAGVLYGYTF
TGCGCCAGCAGCTTGGCAGGGGTCTTGTATGGCTACACCTTC
>TRBJ1-1|TRBV5-1|few|.
CDSSTGTTEAFF
TGCGACAGCAGCACGGGGACTACTGAAGCTTTCTTT
>TRBJ1-6|TRBV6-4|many|.
CASSEGANSPLHF
TGTGCCAGCAGTGAGGGGGCAAATTCACCCCTCCACTTT
>TRBJ1-4|TRBV5-1|many|.
CASSLLGRELFF
TGCGCCAGCAGCTTGTTGGGGCGTGAACTGTTTTTT
>TRBJ1-1|TRBV10-3|many|.
CAISLSAGVNTEAFF
TGTGCCATCAGTCTCTCGGCAGGGGTAAACACTGAAGCTTTCTTT
>TRBJ2-1|TRBV29-1|many|TRBD2
CSVVFGGGHVVNEQFF
TGCAGCGTTGTTTTCGGCGGGGGGCATGTAGTTAATGAGCAGTTCTTC
>TRBJ2-1|TRBV9|many|TRBD1
CASSHGTGSSWVNEQFF
TGTGCCAGCAGTCATGGGACAGGATCGAGTTGGGTCAATGAGCAGTTCTTC
>TRBJ2-5|TRBV6-1|many|.
CASRWTDQETQYF
TGTGCCAGCAGATGGACTGACCAAGAGACCCAGTACTTC
>TRBJ1-1|TRBV4-3|few|.
CASSQDASRAFF
TGCGCCAGCAGCCAAGATGCAAGTAGAGCTTTCTTT
>TRBJ2-1|TRBV5-1|many|TRBD1
CASSAGTGDGNEQFF
TGCGCCAGCAGCGCAGGGACAGGGGATGGGAATGAGCAGTTCTTC
>TRBJ1-1|TRBV6-2/TRBV6-3|many|.
CASSYAPHEAFF
TGTGCCAGCAGTTATGCGCCCCATGAAGCTTTCTTT
>TRBJ2-1|TRBV29-1|many|.
CSVEDRGGSSYNEQFF
TGCAGCGTTGAAGATAGGGGCGGAAGCTCCTACAATGAGCAGTTCTTC
>TRBJ1-6|TRBV7-6|many|.
CASSLREWNSPLHF
TGTGCCAGCAGCTTACGGGAGTGGAATTCACCCCTCCACTTT
>TRBJ2-3|TRBV2|few|.
CASARNTDTQYF
TGTGCCAGCGCGAGGAACACAGATACGCAGTATTTT
>TRBJ1-2|TRBV2|few|.
CATRRGNYGYTF
TGTGCCACCCGCCGGGGTAACTATGGCTACACCTTC
>TRBJ2-2|TRBV6-5|many|.
CASRPNTGELFF
TGTGCCAGCAGACCCAACACCGGGGAGCTGTTTTTT
>TRBJ2-3|TRBV6-5|many|TRBD2
CASRAGGSPITGGQYF
TGTGCCAGCAGAGCGGGAGGCTCTCCCATCACAGGAGGGCAGTATTTT
>TRBJ2-1|TRBV20-1|many|.
CSALSRQYNEQFF
TGCAGTGCCCTCAGTCGACAGTACAATGAGCAGTTCTTC
>TRBJ2-1|TRBV12-3/TRBV12-4|many|.
CASSLERDEQFF
TGTGCCAGCAGTTTAGAGCGGGATGAGCAGTTCTTC
>TRBJ1-1|TRBV19|many|.
CASSRTDEAFF
TGTGCCAGTAGTCGGACAGATGAAGCTTTCTTT